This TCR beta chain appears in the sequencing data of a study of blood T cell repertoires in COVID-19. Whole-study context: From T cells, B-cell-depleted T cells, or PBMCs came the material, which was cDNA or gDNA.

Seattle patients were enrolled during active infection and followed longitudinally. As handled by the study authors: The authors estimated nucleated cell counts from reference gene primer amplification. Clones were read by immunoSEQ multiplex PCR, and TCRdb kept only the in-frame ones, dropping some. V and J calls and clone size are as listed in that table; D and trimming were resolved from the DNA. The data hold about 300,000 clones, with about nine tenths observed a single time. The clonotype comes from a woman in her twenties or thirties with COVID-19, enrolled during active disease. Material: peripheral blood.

DNA for the CDR3: TGTGCCAGTAGTCCCGGGGACAGGGTGAACACTGAAGCTTTCTTT. It encodes CASSPGDRVNTEAFF. This chain links TRBV19 with TRBJ1-1; TRBD1 aligns across 9 bases. There are 15 residues in the CDR3. Germline CDR1 reads LNHDA; CDR2 reads SQIVND (reference sequence). Unmatched junction bases numbered 4, after V lost 5 bases and J lost 0 bases. Complete variable domain (other parts from reference TRBV19 and TRBJ1-1): DGGITQSPKYLFRKEGQNVTLSCEQNLNHDAMYWYRQDPGQGLRLIYYSQIVNDFQKGDIAEGYSVSREKKESFPLTVTSAQKNPTAFYLCASSPGDRVNTEAFFGQGTRLTVV.